A selection of T cell receptor beta chains follows, all from one sample in a study of T-cell reconstitution after alpha-beta-depleted transplantation in children. Using its own MiXCR run on the PCR reads, TCRdb lists one record per CDR3 protein. The table shows approximately 630,000 distinct CDR3 sequences, with about 12% occurring only once. The sample here was PBMCs, taken before TCRalphabeta/CD19-depleted stem cell transplant. The receptors were gathered from a girl aged 2-10 years with congenital amegakaryocytic thrombocytopenia, due to receive a stem cell transplant. CDR3s include the opening cysteine and the closing phenylalanine or tryptophan. Each record gives: D gene, V gene, J gene, clone size, CDR3 protein, CDR3 DNA. A D gene is named only where the DNA matches it firmly. Clone size is given for some rows only: seen once, a few or many times, or a class if the clone is expanded.

>NA|TRBV9|TRBJ1-2|many
CASSPNRLNYGYTF
TGTGCCAGCAGCCCTAACAGATTGAACTATGGCTACACCTTC
>NA|TRBV5-1|TRBJ2-7|NA
CASSPDRETYEQYF
TGCGCCAGCAGTCCGGACAGAGAAACCTACGAGCAGTACTTC
>NA|TRBV12-3/TRBV12-4|TRBJ2-3|NA
CASSPDSPTSTDTQYF
TGTGCCAGCAGTCCTGATTCACCTACTAGCACAGATACGCAGTATTTT
>TRBD2|TRBV3-1|TRBJ2-1|NA
CASCKADIQRGNSGEQFF
TGTGCCAGCTGCAAAGCTGACATCCAGCGGGGAAATAGCGGGGAGCAGTTCTTC
>NA|TRBV7-9|TRBJ1-2|many
CASSLTYGRGGYGYTF
TGTGCCAGCAGTTTGACCTATGGCAGGGGTGGCTATGGCTACACCTTC
>TRBD2|TRBV10-3|TRBJ2-7|many
CAISPGSGSSYYEQYF
TGTGCCATCTCCCCCGGAAGCGGGAGTAGTTACTACGAGCAGTACTTC
>TRBD2|TRBV6-5|TRBJ2-1|many
CASSNHWTSGSRGGQFF
TGTGCCAGCAGCAACCACTGGACTAGCGGGAGCCGAGGAGGTCAGTTCTTC
>NA|TRBV6-2/TRBV6-3|TRBJ2-7|few
CASSPSFKAYEQYF
TGTGCCAGCAGTCCCAGCTTTAAGGCCTACGAGCAGTACTTC
>NA|TRBV12-3/TRBV12-4|TRBJ2-7|many
CASSLTRTYEQYF
TGTGCCAGCAGTTTAACTAGGACCTACGAGCAGTACTTC
>TRBD1|TRBV5-6|TRBJ2-1|NA
CASSPIRQGESYNEQFF
TGTGCCAGCAGCCCCATAAGACAGGGGGAATCGTACAATGAGCAGTTCTTC
>NA|TRBV30|TRBJ1-2|few
CAWRETGGYTF
TGTGCCTGGAGAGAAACGGGTGGCTACACCTTC
>NA|TRBV7-7|TRBJ2-3|few
CASSLDAGADTQYF
TGTGCCAGCAGCCTCGATGCAGGGGCAGATACGCAGTATTTT
>TRBD1|TRBV12-5|TRBJ2-5|few
CASGRQGVETQYF
TGTGCTAGTGGCCGACAGGGGGTAGAGACCCAGTACTTC
>NA|TRBV19|TRBJ2-3|NA
CASSLRDASTDTQYF
TGTGCCAGTAGCCTCCGGGACGCTAGCACAGATACGCAGTATTTT
>NA|TRBV3-1|TRBJ2-1|many
CASSQVPGVYNEQFF
TGTGCCAGCAGCCAAGTGCCGGGGGTCTACAATGAGCAGTTCTTC
>NA|TRBV5-6|TRBJ2-7|few
CASSLGGTQQYF
TGTGCCAGCAGCTTGGGAGGGACGCAGCAGTACTTC
>TRBD2|TRBV5-1|TRBJ2-1|NA
CASSLGLAGGRVYEQFF
TGCGCCAGCAGCTTGGGTCTAGCGGGAGGCCGGGTCTATGAGCAGTTCTTC
>TRBD2|TRBV10-3|TRBJ2-1|many
CAISDPAAGEVYNEQFF
TGTGCCATCAGTGACCCCGCAGCGGGAGAGGTCTACAATGAGCAGTTCTTC
>NA|TRBV20-1|TRBJ2-2|many
CSATPGAPGELFF
TGCAGTGCTACCCCGGGCGCCCCCGGGGAGCTGTTTTTT
>NA|TRBV11-2|TRBJ2-1|few
CASSPFVDRPSSYNEQFF
TGTGCCAGCAGCCCGTTCGTGGACCGACCGAGCTCCTACAATGAGCAGTTCTTC
>NA|TRBV15|TRBJ2-1|NA
CATSRGRTYNEQFF
TGTGCCACCAGCAGGGGCAGGACTTACAATGAGCAGTTCTTC
>TRBD2|TRBV20-1|TRBJ2-1|few
CSARTSGEYNEQFF
TGCAGTGCTAGGACTAGCGGAGAGTACAATGAGCAGTTCTTC
>TRBD2|TRBV5-1|TRBJ2-1|many
CASSLGLAGASEQFF
TGCGCCAGCAGCCTCGGACTAGCGGGCGCAAGTGAGCAGTTCTTC
>TRBD2|TRBV5-5|TRBJ2-7|many
CASSLYASGATYEQYF
TGTGCCAGCAGCTTGTACGCTAGCGGGGCAACCTACGAGCAGTACTTC
>NA|TRBV5-1|TRBJ2-2|few
CASSSSGGNGELFF
TGCGCCAGCAGCTCTAGTGGTGGTAACGGGGAGCTGTTTTTT
>NA|TRBV6-5|TRBJ2-3|once
CASSYALVTDTQYF
TGTGCCAGCAGTTACGCCTTAGTCACAGATACGCAGTATTTT
>NA|TRBV20-1|TRBJ2-3|NA
CSAKVSGNTQYF
TGCAGTGCCAAAGTTTCGGGGAATACGCAGTATTTT
>TRBD1|TRBV5-1|TRBJ1-2|many
CASSLRTGKDGYTF
TGCGCCAGCAGCTTGCGGACAGGGAAGGATGGCTACACCTTC
>NA|TRBV14|TRBJ2-1|few
CASSPARTGDLAGAPSYNEQFF
TGTGCCAGCAGCCCGGCCCGGACAGGGGATCTAGCGGGAGCGCCCTCCTACAATGAGCAGTTCTTC